The clone carrying this T cell receptor beta chain came up many times. CDR1 and CDR2 (germline): SGHVS, FNYEAQ. J lost 3 bases, V lost 5 bases, and 12 bases had no gene match. The CDR3 runs to 16 residues. This sample was included in a study of blood T cell repertoires in COVID-19. Study as a whole: Italy, Spain and the United States were the sources of the convalescent and acute COVID-19 samples.

In the original analysis: Reference gene primer amplification gave estimated nucleated cell counts. Only in-frame clones appear in the TCRdb table, and some are missing; sequencing was by immunoSEQ multiplex PCR. V, J and clone size were drawn from that table, and D and trimming were deduced from the DNA. In the table there are fewer than 250,000 clones, around 80% of which are singletons. The TCR comes from a woman between 40 and 55 years old with acute or convalescent COVID-19. Material: peripheral blood. The rearrangement joins TRBV7-6 to TRBJ2-7, with 8 nucleotides matching TRBD1. The CDR3 nucleotides read TGTGCCAGCAGCCCAGGACAGGGATCCCTTGACTACGAGCAGTACTTC. Its translation: CASSPGQGSLDYEQYF.